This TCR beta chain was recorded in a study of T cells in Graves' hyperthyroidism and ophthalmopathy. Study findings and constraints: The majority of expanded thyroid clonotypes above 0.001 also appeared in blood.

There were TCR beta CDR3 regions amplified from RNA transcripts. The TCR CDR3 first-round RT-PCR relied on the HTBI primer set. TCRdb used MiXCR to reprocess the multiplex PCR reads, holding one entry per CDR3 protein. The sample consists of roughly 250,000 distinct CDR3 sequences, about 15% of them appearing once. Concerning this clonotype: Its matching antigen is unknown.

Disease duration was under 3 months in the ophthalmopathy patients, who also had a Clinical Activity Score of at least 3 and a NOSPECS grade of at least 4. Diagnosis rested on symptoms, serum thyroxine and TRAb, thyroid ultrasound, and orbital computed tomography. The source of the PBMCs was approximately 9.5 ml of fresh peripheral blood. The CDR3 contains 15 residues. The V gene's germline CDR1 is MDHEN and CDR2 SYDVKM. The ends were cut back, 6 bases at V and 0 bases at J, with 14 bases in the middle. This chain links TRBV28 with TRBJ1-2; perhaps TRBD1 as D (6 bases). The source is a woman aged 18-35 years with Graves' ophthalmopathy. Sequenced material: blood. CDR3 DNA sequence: TGTGCCAGCAGCTCCTCAGGGACACCTAACTATGGCTACACCTTC. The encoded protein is CASSSSGTPNYGYTF.